One sample yielded the 18 T cell receptor beta chains listed below, sequenced in a study of blood T cell repertoires in COVID-19. Clones were sequenced by immunoSEQ multiplex PCR, and TCRdb holds only the in-frame ones, with some missing. The sample carries about 41,000 clones, about 85% recorded once. Sequencing was done on a sample of peripheral blood. Source of these receptors: a man aged 55-75 years with acute or convalescent COVID-19.

The chain recombines TRBV19 with TRBJ2-7; 10 bases align to TRBD1. This CDR3 is built from 13 residues. Germline V gene data show CDR1 as LNHDA and CDR2 as SQIVND (reference sequence). With 8 bases clipped from V and 6 bases from J, the junction kept 7 bases outside the gene matches. The DNA of the CDR3 is TGTGCCAGTCGGGGACAGGGGTCTCTCGAGCAGTACTTC. Protein sequence: CASRGQGSLEQYF.

The rearrangement uses TRBV25-1 and TRBJ1-1; 9 nucleotides agree with TRBD1. CDR3 size: 14 residues. The V gene end was trimmed by 6 bases and the J gene end by 6 bases; junction bases not matched to a gene: 8. Germline loops: CDR1 MGHDK, CDR2 SYGVNS. CDR3 nucleotides: TGTGCCAGCAGAGGACAGGGGATTGAGGCTGAAGCTTTCTTT. Protein sequence: CASRGQGIEAEAFF.

This chain uses TRBV19 with TRBJ1-2; D call uncertain. From germline, CDR1 is LNHDA and CDR2 SQIVND (reference sequence). The CDR3 extends over 13 amino acids. Trimming took off 4 bases at V and 1 base at J, with 7 bases between the two ends. CDR3 in amino acids: CASSTTYNYGYTF. For the CDR3, the DNA is TGTGCCAGTAGTACAACTTATAACTATGGCTACACCTTC.

The chain uses TRBV27 and TRBJ2-7; 11 nucleotides match TRBD1. This CDR3 is 17 amino acids long. Germline CDR1 reads MNHEY; CDR2 reads SMNVEV (reference sequence). The V segment lost 3 bases and the J segment 5 bases; nucleotides outside the gene matches: 12. The CDR3 loop is CASSFTPGQGGLHEQYF. CDR3 nucleotide sequence: TGTGCCAGCAGTTTCACCCCGGGACAGGGGGGCCTCCACGAGCAGTACTTC.

The gene calls are TRBV5-1 and TRBJ2-5, with TRBD2 matching 9 bases. The germline V gene encodes CDR1 SGHRS and CDR2 YFSETQ. The CDR3 extends over 18 amino acids. Trimming at V came to 4 bases and at J to 5 bases, leaving 18 bases not matched to a gene. The CDR3 DNA reads TGCGCCAGCAGCCCCCGGCCCAATAGCGGGGGCCAGGGGGAGACCCAGTACTTC. Amino acids: CASSPRPNSGGQGETQYF.

The J gene is TRBJ1-1, the V gene TRBV6-5, with TRBD1 identical over 8 bases. V shed 4 bases, J shed 2 bases, and the junction held 3 bases outside the gene matches. The CDR3 is 14 residues long. Germline V lookup: CDR1 MNHEY, CDR2 SVGAGI. CDR3 nucleotide sequence: TGTGCCAGCAGTTTAACAGGGGGAAACACTGAAGCTTTCTTT. It is translated as CASSLTGGNTEAFF.

V gene TRBV2 combines with J gene TRBJ2-2, with TRBD1 matching over 7 bases. Per germline, CDR1 SNHLY and CDR2 FYNNEI. This CDR3 comprises 15 residues. The ends lost 3 bases at V and 5 bases at J; junction bases unmatched: 6. DNA of the CDR3: TGTGCCAGCAGTGACTTAGGGGGCTCGACCGGGGAGCTGTTTTTT. Its translation is CASSDLGGSTGELFF.

The CDR3 DNA reads as TGCGCCAGCAGCCAAGATCTTCGAGCGGGGTTCGCAGATACGCAGTATTTT. Translated: CASSQDLRAGFADTQYF. The rearrangement uses TRBV4-1 and TRBJ2-3; TRBD2 matches at 7 bases. Germline V gene lookup returns CDR1 MGHRA and CDR2 YSYEKL. V trimming: 0 bases; J trimming: 4 bases; junction bases outside the gene matches: 10. The CDR3 has 17 amino acids.

The chain recombines TRBV18 with TRBJ1-1; D is possibly TRBD1 (5 bases). Trimming cost V 2 bases and J 3 bases, with 10 bases left between them. The CDR3 is 14 amino acids. Looked up from germline, CDR1 is KGHSH and CDR2 is LQKENI. The DNA for the CDR3 is TGTGCCAGCTCACCAACCAGGGCAGACACTGAAGCTTTCTTT. This gives the protein CASSPTRADTEAFF.

The rearrangement uses TRBV19 and TRBJ2-5; 7 positions match TRBD2. CDR3 length: 14 residues. CDR1 is LNHDA and CDR2 is SQIVND in the germline V gene (reference sequence). V was clipped by 9 bases and J by 2 bases; unmatched bases: 9. DNA for the CDR3: TGTGCCAGCCGGAGCGGGGTCCCTCAAGAGACCCAGTACTTC. Its protein is CASRSGVPQETQYF.

The chain has TRBV7-3 and TRBJ1-2; a weak D match, TRBD1 (6 bases). V lost 1 base and J 4 bases, leaving 10 bases between the germline ends. The CDR3 loop spans 14 amino acids. Germline CDR1 reads SGHTA; CDR2 reads FQGTGA. The CDR3 sequence: CASSLNREGYGYTF. The CDR3 coding sequence is TGTGCCAGCAGCTTAAACAGGGAAGGCTATGGCTACACCTTC.

This clone appeared a single time. The chain employs TRBV5-1 and TRBJ1-1, with TRBD1 identical over 9 bases. The CDR3 is 15 residues long. V shed 4 bases and J 5 bases; nucleotides not matched to a gene: 9. Germline assignment: CDR1 SGHRS and CDR2 YFSETQ. CDR3 DNA sequence: TGCGCCAGCAGCAGGGGAGGACAGGGGAGGACTGAAGCTTTCTTT. Residues: CASSRGGQGRTEAFF.

The rearrangement links TRBV5-1 to TRBJ2-1; 8 bases fit TRBD1. The trim removed 4 bases at V and 7 bases at J, leaving 10 bases unmatched. The CDR3 runs to 15 residues. The germline V gene has CDR1 SGHRS and CDR2 YFSETQ. The chain's CDR3 is CASSPGQGLRNEQFF. The CDR3 bases are TGCGCCAGCAGCCCCGGACAGGGTCTCAGAAATGAGCAGTTCTTC.

This chain connects TRBV18 to TRBJ1-6; perhaps TRBD1 as D (5 bases). The V gene's germline CDR1 is KGHSH and CDR2 LQKENI. The V end was cut by 6 bases, the J end by 9 bases, with 15 bases between. The CDR3 totals 14 residues. The CDR3 loop is CASSSGRRGSPLHF. The DNA of the CDR3 is TGTGCCAGCTCGTCGGGGCGGCGGGGTTCACCCCTCCACTTT.

This clone was seen once. V is TRBV5-1 and J is TRBJ1-3, with a weak D call TRBD1 (6 bases). CDR3 length: 14 amino acids. Deletions cut 4 bases from V and 4 bases from J, with 12 bases between. CDR1 SGHRS and CDR2 YFSETQ come from the germline V gene. The CDR3 sequence: CASSLGTTGNTIYF. The CDR3 region has the DNA TGCGCCAGCAGCCTAGGGACAACCGGAAACACCATATATTTT. Supplemented by reference TRBV5-1 and TRBJ1-3, the full variable domain reads KAGVTQTPRYLIKTRGQQVTLSCSPISGHRSVSWYQQTPGQGLQFLFEYFSETQRNKGNFPGRFSGRQFSNSRSEMNVSTLELGDSALYLCASSLGTTGNTIYFGEGSWLTVV.

This chain links TRBV19 with TRBJ1-1; 11 bases are a match to TRBD1. Germline CDR1 and CDR2: LNHDA and SQIVND (reference sequence). The CDR3 contains 16 residues. V trimming: 5 bases; J trimming: 5 bases; junction bases outside the gene matches: 10. The CDR3, as DNA: TGTGCCAGTAGTCCGCGGACAGGGGGCCTTTTGACTGAAGCTTTCTTT. As protein: CASSPRTGGLLTEAFF.

J is TRBJ2-7 and V is TRBV11-2; D perhaps matches TRBD2 (6 bases). This CDR3 has 16 amino acids. V shed 5 bases and J shed 0 bases, with 17 bases lying between them. Per the germline V gene, CDR1 is SGHAT and CDR2 is FQNNGV. This CDR3 is CASSTRTKPSSYEQYF. CDR3 nucleotide sequence: TGTGCCAGCAGCACTCGGACTAAGCCATCCTCCTACGAGCAGTACTTC.

The chain links TRBV5-6 to TRBJ1-2; 8 nucleotides align to TRBD1. Per germline, CDR1 SGHDT and CDR2 YYEEEE. The CDR3 has 13 amino acids. Trimming removed 1 base from V and 5 bases from J; junction bases left unmatched: 1. CDR3 coding DNA: TGTGCCAGCAGCTTGAGACAGGGGTATGGCTACACCTTC. As protein: CASSLRQGYGYTF.